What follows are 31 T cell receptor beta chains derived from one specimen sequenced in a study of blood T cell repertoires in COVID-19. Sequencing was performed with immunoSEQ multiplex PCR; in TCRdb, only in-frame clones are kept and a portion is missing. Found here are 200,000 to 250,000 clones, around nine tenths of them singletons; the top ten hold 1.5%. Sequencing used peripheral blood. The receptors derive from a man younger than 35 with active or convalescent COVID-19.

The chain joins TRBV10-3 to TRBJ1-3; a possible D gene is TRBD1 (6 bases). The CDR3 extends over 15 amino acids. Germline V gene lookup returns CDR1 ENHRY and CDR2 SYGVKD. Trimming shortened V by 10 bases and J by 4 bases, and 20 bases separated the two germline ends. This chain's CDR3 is CATRWQGSRGNTIYF. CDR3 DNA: TGTGCCACAAGGTGGCAGGGGTCTAGAGGAAACACCATATATTTT.

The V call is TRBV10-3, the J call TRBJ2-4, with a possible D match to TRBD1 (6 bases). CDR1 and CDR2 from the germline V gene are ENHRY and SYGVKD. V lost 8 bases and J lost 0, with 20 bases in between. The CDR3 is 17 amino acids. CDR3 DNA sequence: TGTGCCATCGGGAAAAGACAGGTGTTACTAGCCAAAAACATTCAGTACTTC. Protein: CAIGKRQVLLAKNIQYF.

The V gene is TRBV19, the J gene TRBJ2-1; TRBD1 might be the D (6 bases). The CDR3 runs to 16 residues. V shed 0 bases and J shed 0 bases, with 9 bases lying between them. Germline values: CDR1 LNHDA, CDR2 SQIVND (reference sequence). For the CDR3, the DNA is TGTGCCAGTAGTATAGATCAGGGGAGCTCCTACAATGAGCAGTTCTTC. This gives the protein CASSIDQGSSYNEQFF.

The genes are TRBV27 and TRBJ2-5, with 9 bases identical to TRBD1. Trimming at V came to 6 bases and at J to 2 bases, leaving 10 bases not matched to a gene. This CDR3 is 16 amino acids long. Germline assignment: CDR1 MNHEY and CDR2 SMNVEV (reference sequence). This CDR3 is CASRETGGAIQETQYF. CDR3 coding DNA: TGTGCCAGCAGAGAAACAGGGGGCGCGATTCAAGAGACCCAGTACTTC.

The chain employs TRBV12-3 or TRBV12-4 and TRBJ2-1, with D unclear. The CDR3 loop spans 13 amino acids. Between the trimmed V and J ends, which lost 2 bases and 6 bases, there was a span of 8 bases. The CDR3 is CASSLSRGNEQFF. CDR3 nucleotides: TGTGCCAGCAGTTTATCCCGCGGCAATGAGCAGTTCTTC.

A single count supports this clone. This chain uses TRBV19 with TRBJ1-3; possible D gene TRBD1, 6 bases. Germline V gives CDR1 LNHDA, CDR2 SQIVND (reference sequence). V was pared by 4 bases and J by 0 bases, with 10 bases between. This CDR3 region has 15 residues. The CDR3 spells CASSTTGFSGNTIYF. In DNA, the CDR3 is TGTGCCAGTAGTACGACAGGCTTCTCTGGAAACACCATATATTTT. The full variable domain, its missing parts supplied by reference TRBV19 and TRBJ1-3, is DGGITQSPKYLFRKEGQNVTLSCEQNLNHDAMYWYRQDPGQGLRLIYYSQIVNDFQKGDIAEGYSVSREKKESFPLTVTSAQKNPTAFYLCASSTTGFSGNTIYFGEGSWLTVV.

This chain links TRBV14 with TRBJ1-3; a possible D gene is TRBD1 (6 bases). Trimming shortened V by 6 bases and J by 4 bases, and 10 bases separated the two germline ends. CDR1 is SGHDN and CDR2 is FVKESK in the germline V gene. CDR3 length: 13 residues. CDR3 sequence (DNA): TGTGCCAGCAGGATGGACAGCGGAAACACCATATATTTT. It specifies CASRMDSGNTIYF.

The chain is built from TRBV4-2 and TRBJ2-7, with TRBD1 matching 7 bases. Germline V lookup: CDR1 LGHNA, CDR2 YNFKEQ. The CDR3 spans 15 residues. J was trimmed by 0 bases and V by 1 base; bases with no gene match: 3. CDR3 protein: CASSQVTGSSYEQYF. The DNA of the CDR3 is TGTGCCAGCAGCCAAGTGACAGGGAGCTCCTACGAGCAGTACTTC.

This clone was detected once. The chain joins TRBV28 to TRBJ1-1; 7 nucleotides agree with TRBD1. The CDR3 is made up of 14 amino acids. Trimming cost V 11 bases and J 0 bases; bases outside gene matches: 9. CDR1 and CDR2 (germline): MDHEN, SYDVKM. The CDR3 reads CAGRTGQLNTEAFF. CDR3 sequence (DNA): TGTGCCGGAAGGACGGGACAGCTGAACACTGAAGCTTTCTTT.

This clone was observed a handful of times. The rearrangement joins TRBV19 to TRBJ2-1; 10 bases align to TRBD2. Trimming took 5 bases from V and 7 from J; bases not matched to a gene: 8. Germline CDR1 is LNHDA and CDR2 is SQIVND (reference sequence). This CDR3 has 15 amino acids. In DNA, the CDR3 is TGTGCCAGTAGTCCCCCTAGCGGGAGTTCGAATGAGCAGTTCTTC. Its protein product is CASSPPSGSSNEQFF.

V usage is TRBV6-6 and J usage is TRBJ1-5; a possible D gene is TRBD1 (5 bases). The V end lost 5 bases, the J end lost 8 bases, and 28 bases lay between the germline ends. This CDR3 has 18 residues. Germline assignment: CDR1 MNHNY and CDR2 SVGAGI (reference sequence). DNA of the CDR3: TGTGCCAGCAGTCCCCTGGGGCCTACCGAAAAACCCCAGGAGCCCCAGCATTTT. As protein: CASSPLGPTEKPQEPQHF.

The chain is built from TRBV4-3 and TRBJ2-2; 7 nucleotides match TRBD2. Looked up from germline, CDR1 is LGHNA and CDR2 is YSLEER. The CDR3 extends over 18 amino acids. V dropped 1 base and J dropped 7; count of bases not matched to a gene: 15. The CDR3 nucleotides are TGCGCCAGCAGCCAAGCCTTGGGACGCGGGAGAGGGGACGGGGAGCTGTTTTTT. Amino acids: CASSQALGRGRGDGELFF.

In DNA, the CDR3 is TGTGCCAGCTCCCTCCGGACACATTTCACTGAAGCTTTCTTT. It specifies CASSLRTHFTEAFF. The V and J genes are TRBV18 and TRBJ1-1; D might be TRBD1 (5 bases). V was pared by 6 bases and J by 4 bases, with 15 bases between. Germline V gene lookup returns CDR1 KGHSH and CDR2 LQKENI. CDR3 length: 14 residues.

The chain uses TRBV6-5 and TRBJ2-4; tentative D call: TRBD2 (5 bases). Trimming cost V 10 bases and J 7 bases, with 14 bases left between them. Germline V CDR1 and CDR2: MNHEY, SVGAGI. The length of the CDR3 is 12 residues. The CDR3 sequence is CATGRDGNIQYF. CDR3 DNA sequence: TGTGCCACCGGACGGGATGGGAACATTCAGTACTTC.

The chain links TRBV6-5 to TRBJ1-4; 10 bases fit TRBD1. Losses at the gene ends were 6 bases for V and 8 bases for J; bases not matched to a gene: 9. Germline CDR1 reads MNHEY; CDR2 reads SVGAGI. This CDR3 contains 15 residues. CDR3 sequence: CASRGGQGRREKLFF. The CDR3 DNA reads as TGTGCCAGCAGGGGGGGACAGGGGCGGAGAGAAAAACTGTTTTTT.

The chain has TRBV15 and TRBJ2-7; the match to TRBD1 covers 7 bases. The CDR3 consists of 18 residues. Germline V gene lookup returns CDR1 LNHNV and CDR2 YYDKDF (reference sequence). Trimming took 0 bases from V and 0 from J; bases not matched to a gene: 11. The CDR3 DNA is TGTGCCACCAGCAGAGAGGGCCCGGGACAGATTAGCTCCTACGAGCAGTACTTC. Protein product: CATSREGPGQISSYEQYF.

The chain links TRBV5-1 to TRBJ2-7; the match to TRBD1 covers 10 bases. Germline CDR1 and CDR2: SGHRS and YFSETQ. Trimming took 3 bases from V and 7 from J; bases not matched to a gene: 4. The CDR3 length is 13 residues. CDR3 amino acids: CASSSGQGGEQYF. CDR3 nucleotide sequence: TGCGCCAGCAGCTCAGGACAGGGGGGAGAGCAGTACTTC. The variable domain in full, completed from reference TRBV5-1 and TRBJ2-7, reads KAGVTQTPRYLIKTRGQQVTLSCSPISGHRSVSWYQQTPGQGLQFLFEYFSETQRNKGNFPGRFSGRQFSNSRSEMNVSTLELGDSALYLCASSSGQGGEQYFGPGTRLTVT.

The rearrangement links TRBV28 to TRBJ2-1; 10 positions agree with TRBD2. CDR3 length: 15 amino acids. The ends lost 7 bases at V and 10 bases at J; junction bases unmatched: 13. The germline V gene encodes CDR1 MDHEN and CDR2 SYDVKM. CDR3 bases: TGTGCCAGCACTCAAGAGCGGGAGGGCCCTCGGGAGCAGTTCTTC. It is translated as CASTQEREGPREQFF. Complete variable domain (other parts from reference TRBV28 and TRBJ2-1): DVKVTQSSRYLVKRTGEKVFLECVQDMDHENMFWYRQDPGLGLRLIYFSYDVKMKEKGDIPEGYSVSREKKERFSLILESASTNQTSMYLCASTQEREGPREQFFGPGTRLTVL.

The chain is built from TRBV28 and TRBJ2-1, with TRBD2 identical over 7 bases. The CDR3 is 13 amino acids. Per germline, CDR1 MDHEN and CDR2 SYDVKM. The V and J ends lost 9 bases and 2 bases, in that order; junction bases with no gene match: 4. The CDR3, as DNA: TGTGCCAGTGATGGGGGGGCCTACAATGAGCAGTTCTTC. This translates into CASDGGAYNEQFF.

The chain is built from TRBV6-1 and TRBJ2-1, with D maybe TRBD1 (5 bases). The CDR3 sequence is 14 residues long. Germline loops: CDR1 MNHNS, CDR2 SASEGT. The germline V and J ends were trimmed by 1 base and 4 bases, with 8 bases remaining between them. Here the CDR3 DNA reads TGTGCCAGCAGTGAAGTACAGGCGTACAATGAGCAGTTCTTC. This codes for CASSEVQAYNEQFF.

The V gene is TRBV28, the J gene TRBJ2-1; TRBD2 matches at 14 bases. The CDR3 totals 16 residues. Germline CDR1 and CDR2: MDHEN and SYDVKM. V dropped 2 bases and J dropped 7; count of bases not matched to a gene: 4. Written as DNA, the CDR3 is TGTGCCAGCAGTTTAGGGACTAGCGGGAGTGGTAATGAGCAGTTCTTC. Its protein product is CASSLGTSGSGNEQFF.

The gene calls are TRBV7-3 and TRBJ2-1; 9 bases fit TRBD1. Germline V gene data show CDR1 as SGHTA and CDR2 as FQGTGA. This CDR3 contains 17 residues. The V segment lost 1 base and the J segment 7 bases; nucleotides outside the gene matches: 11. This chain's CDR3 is CASSLNQIQGAGNEQFF. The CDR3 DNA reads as TGTGCCAGCAGCTTAAATCAAATACAGGGGGCGGGGAATGAGCAGTTCTTC.

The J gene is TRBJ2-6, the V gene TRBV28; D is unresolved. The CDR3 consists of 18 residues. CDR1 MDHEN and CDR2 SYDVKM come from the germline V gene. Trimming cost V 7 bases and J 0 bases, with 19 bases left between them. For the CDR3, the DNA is TGTGCCAGCACCGCAGCAAACACAGTTCCCTCTGGGGCCAACGTCCTGACTTTC. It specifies CASTAANTVPSGANVLTF.

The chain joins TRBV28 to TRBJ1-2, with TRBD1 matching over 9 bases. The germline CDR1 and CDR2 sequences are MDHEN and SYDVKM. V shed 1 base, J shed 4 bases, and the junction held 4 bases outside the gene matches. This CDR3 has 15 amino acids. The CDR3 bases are TGTGCCAGCAGTTTATCCGGGACAGGGACCTATGGCTACACCTTC. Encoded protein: CASSLSGTGTYGYTF.

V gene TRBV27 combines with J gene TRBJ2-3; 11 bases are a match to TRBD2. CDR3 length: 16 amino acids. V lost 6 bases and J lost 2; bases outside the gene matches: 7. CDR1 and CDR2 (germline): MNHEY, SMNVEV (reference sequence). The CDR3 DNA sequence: TGTGCCAGCAGCCTCGGGACTAGCGGACACACAGATACGCAGTATTTT. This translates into CASSLGTSGHTDTQYF.

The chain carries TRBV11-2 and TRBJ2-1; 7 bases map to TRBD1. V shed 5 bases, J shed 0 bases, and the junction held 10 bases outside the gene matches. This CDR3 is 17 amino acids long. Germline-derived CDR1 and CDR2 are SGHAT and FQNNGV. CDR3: CASSPATGDSSYNEQFF. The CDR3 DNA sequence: TGTGCCAGCAGCCCAGCAACAGGGGATTCCTCCTACAATGAGCAGTTCTTC.

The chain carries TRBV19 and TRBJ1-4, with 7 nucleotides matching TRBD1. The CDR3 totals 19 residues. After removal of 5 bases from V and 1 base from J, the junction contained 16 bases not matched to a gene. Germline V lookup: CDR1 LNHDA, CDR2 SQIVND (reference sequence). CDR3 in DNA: TGTGCCAGTAGTGCCCGACCGGGACAGACAATCGGAACTAATGAAAAACTGTTTTTT. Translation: CASSARPGQTIGTNEKLFF.

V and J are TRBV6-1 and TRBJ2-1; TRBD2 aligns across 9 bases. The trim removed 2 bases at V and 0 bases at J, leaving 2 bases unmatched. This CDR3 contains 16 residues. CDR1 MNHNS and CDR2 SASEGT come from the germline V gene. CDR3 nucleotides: TGTGCCAGCAGTGAAAAAGCGGGAGGCTCCTACAATGAGCAGTTCTTC. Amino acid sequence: CASSEKAGGSYNEQFF.

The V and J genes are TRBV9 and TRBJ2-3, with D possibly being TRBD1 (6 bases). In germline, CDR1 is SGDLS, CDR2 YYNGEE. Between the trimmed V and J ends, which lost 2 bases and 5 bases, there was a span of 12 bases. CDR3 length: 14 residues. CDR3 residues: CASSVRQDRDTQYF. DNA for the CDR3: TGTGCCAGCAGCGTGAGACAGGATAGAGATACGCAGTATTTT.

In DNA form, the CDR3 reads TGTGCCATCAGTGAGTCCTCCAGGGGCGGAGAAAAACTGTTTTTT. Translation gives CAISESSRGGEKLFF. J is TRBJ1-4 and V is TRBV10-3; the D gene is possibly TRBD1 (6 bases). V lost 0 bases and J lost 8, with 13 bases in between. Per the germline V gene, CDR1 is ENHRY and CDR2 is SYGVKD. CDR3 length equals 15 residues.

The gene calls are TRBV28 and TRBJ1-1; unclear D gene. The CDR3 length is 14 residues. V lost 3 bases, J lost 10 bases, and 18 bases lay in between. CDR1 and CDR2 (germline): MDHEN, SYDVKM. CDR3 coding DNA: TGTGCCAGCAGTTTTAGCGTCCCCAGGTTTGGAGCTTTCTTT. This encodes CASSFSVPRFGAFF.